What follows is one TCR beta chain and its context. Antigen: not known. TCRdb keeps only in-frame clones here, not all; method: immunoSEQ multiplex PCR. The sample carries about 9,500 clones, roughly 90% recorded once. The V end lost 2 bases, the J end lost 1 base, and 6 bases lay between the germline ends. There are 15 residues in the CDR3. Germline V gene sequence: CDR1 SGHAT, CDR2 FQDESV (reference sequence). This sample was taken from a study of graft-versus-host responses after intestinal transplantation. Study-level information: After anti-thymocyte globulin induction, recipients took tacrolimus and steroids for approximately three years.

Study observations and caveats: GvH clonotypes were identified within recipient marrow, with a subset emerging first in ileum or blood.

This material consisted of PBMCs, taken more than 230 days after intestinal transplant. The sequence derives from a human patient who received an intestinal transplant, so some T cells may come from the graft donor. The rearrangement links TRBV11-1 to TRBJ2-6; the D is unclear. CDR3 sequence reads: CASSLMSSGANVLTF. CDR3 sequence (DNA): TGTGCCAGCAGCTTAATGAGTTCTGGGGCCAACGTCCTGACTTTC.